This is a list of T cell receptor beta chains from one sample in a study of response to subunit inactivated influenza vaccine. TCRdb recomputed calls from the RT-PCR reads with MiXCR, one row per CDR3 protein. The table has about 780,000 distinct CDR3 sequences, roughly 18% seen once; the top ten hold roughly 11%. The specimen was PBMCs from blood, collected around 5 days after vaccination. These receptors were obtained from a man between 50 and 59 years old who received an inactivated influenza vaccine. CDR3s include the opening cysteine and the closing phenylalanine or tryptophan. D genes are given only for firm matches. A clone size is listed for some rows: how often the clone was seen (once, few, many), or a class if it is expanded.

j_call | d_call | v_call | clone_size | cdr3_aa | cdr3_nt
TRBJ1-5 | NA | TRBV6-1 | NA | CASSAASQPQHF | TGTGCCAGCAGTGCCGCGTCTCAGCCCCAGCATTTT
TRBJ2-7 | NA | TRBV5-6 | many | CASSLVRGGYEQYF | TGTGCCAGCAGCTTGGTCAGGGGGGGCTACGAGCAGTACTTC
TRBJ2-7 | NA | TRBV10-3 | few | CAISDRDWGHEQYF | TGTGCCATCAGTGACCGGGACTGGGGCCACGAGCAGTACTTC
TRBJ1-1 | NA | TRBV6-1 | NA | CASSELGGAHTEAFF | TGTGCCAGCAGTGAATTGGGGGGCGCGCACACTGAAGCTTTCTTT
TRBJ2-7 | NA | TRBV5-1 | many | CASSFISTGSEQYF | TGCGCCAGCAGCTTTATATCGACAGGATCCGAGCAGTACTTC
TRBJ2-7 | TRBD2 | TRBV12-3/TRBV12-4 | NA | CASSYGRGTDYEQYF | TGTGCCAGCAGCTACGGGCGGGGGACCGACTACGAGCAGTACTTC
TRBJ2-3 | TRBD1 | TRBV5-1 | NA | CASRGTASTDTQYF | TGCGCCAGCAGGGGGACAGCTAGCACAGATACGCAGTATTTT
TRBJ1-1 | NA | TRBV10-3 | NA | CAISEQVDTEAFF | TGTGCCATCAGTGAACAGGTAGACACTGAAGCTTTCTTT
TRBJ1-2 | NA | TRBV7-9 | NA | CASSLATLAGYTF | TGTGCCAGCAGCTTAGCGACACTGGCCGGCTACACCTTC
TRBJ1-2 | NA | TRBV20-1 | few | CSAKDRNYGYTF | TGCAGTGCCAAGGACAGAAACTATGGCTACACCTTC
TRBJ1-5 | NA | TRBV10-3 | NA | CAISEGQGNQPQHF | TGTGCCATCAGTGAGGGGCAGGGCAATCAGCCCCAGCATTTT
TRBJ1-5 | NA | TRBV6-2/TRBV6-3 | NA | CASTSPRRISNQPQHF | TGTGCCAGCACCTCGCCTCGGCGGATCAGCAATCAGCCCCAGCATTTT